This T cell receptor (beta chain) was retrieved from a study of OX40 agonist ivuxolimab in advanced cancers. Exclusion of a patient followed from autoimmune disease history or systemic immunosuppression. A note on this clone: What it binds is not known.

Libraries were prepared by immunoSEQ multiplex PCR; TCRdb keeps only in-frame clonotypes and omits some of them. The table has tens of thousands of clones, 80% to 90% seen once. Study-level points and caveats: The 0.1-3.0 mg/kg partial responders had among the lowest clonal expansion. The authors did not determine the antigen specificity of the expanded peripheral T cells.

The CDR3 covers 14 residues. V lost 0 bases and J lost 4; bases outside the gene matches: 2. The germline gives CDR1 SGHDT, CDR2 YYEEEE. The chain uses TRBV5-6 and TRBJ2-5; 8 bases align to TRBD2. This receptor was taken from an adult with an advanced solid tumor such as melanoma, head and neck, liver or kidney cancer. This material consisted of CD4+ or CD8+ T cells sorted from blood, taken in a trial of the OX40 agonist ivuxolimab. The CDR3 DNA sequence: TGTGCCAGCAGCTTGGGACTAGCGTCAGAGACCCAGTACTTC. Amino acids: CASSLGLASETQYF.